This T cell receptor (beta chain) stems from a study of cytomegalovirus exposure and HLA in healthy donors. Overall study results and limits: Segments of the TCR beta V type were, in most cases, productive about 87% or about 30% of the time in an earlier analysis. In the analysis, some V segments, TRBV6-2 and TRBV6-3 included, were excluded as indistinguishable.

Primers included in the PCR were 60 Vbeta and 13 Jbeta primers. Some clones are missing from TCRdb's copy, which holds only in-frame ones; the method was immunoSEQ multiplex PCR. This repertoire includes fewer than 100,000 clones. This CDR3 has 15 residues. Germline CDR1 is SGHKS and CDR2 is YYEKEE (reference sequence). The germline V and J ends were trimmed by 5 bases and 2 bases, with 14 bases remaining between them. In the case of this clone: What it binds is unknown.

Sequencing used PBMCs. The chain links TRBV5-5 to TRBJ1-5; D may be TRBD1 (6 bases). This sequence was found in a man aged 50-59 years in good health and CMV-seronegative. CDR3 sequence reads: CASSTGIGGNQPQHF. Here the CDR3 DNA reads TGTGCCAGCAGTACAGGGATTGGAGGCAATCAGCCCCAGCATTTT.